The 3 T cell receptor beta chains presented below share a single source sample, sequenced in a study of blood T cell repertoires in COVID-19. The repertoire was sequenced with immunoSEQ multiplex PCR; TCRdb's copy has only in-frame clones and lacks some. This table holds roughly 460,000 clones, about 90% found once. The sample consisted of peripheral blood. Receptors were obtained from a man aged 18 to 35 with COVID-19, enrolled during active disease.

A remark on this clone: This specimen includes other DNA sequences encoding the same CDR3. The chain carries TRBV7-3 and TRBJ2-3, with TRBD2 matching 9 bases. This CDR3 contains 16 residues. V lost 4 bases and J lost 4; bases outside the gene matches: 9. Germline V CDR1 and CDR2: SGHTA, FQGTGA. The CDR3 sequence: CASSSGLAGVADTQYF. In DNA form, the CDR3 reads TGTGCCAGCAGCTCGGGACTAGCAGGGGTGGCAGATACGCAGTATTTT.

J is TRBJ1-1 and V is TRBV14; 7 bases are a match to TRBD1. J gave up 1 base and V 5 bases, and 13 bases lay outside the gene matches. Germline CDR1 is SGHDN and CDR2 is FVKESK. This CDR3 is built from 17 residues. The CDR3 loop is CASSTRTGSNQNTEAFF. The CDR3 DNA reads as TGTGCCAGCAGCACACGGACAGGATCAAACCAGAACACTGAAGCTTTCTTT.

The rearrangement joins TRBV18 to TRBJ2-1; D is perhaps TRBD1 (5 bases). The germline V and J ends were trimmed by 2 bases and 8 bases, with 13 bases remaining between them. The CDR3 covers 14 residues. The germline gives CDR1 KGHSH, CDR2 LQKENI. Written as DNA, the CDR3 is TGTGCCAGCTCACCAAGGCAGGGTCAGGATGAGCAGTTCTTC. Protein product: CASSPRQGQDEQFF.